Listed here are 32 T cell receptor beta chains from one sample, sequenced in a study of beta chain features in type 1 diabetes. Expressed TCRB transcripts were sequenced after all isolated RNA was converted to cDNA. This table comes from immunoSEQ multiplex PCR, and its TCRdb copy is limited to in-frame clones, with some not included. The sample has some 270,000 clones, roughly 8% seen once. Sequences were obtained from central memory CD4+ T cells from blood. The receptors here all came from a woman between 18 and 30 years old in good health.

The chain carries TRBV13 and TRBJ2-3, with 8 bases lining up with TRBD2. Germline CDR1 PRHDT, CDR2 FYEKMQ (reference sequence). V lost 8 bases, J lost 1 base, and 5 bases stayed unmatched. The CDR3 is made up of 14 amino acids. CDR3 in DNA: TGTGCCAGCGCGACTAGCGTCCGCACAGATACGCAGTATTTT. Protein sequence: CASATSVRTDTQYF.

The CDR3 nucleotides are TGCACCAGCAGCCAAGATCGGGACTATCTTCCCAAGGAGTTCTTC. Its protein is CTSSQDRDYLPKEFF. The chain couples TRBV1 to TRBJ2-1; TRBD2 reflects the table's D call only, with no check against the DNA. TRBV1 is reported as a pseudogene. The CDR3 is made up of 15 amino acids.

This clone has ten or more counts. This chain links TRBV6-1 with TRBJ1-5; TRBD1 agrees at 8 bases. This CDR3 has 15 amino acids. Germline V lookup: CDR1 MNHNS, CDR2 SASEGT. V dropped 6 bases and J dropped 7; count of bases not matched to a gene: 11. The CDR3 protein is CASSAKGTGDQPQHF. CDR3 in DNA: TGTGCCAGCAGCGCAAAGGGGACAGGAGACCAGCCCCAGCATTTT.

The chain employs TRBV19 and TRBJ1-5; no clear D gene. CDR1 is LNHDA and CDR2 is SQIVND in the germline V gene (reference sequence). The germline V and J ends were trimmed by 3 bases and 5 bases, with 11 bases remaining between them. This CDR3 spans 14 amino acids. This CDR3 reads CASSMLQKHQPQHF. In DNA, the CDR3 is TGTGCCAGTAGTATGTTGCAGAAGCATCAGCCCCAGCATTTT.

This clone was seen many times. V and J are TRBV5-4 and TRBJ1-1; maybe TRBD1 (6 bases). The CDR3 runs 13 residues. CDR1 and CDR2 from the germline V gene are SGHNT and YYREEE (reference sequence). The V gene lost 3 bases and the J gene lost 3 bases, with 9 bases spanning the gap. CDR3 nucleotides: TGTGCCAGCAGCTACCGACAGGACACTGAAGCTTTCTTT. It is translated as CASSYRQDTEAFF.

This clone has just a few counts. V gene TRBV19 combines with J gene TRBJ2-5, with TRBD2 identical over 7 bases. Per the germline V gene, CDR1 is LNHDA and CDR2 is SQIVND (reference sequence). This CDR3 contains 14 residues. Unmatched junction bases numbered 4, after V lost 4 bases and J lost 2 bases. CDR3 in amino acids: CASSSGGVQETQYF. Written as DNA, the CDR3 is TGTGCCAGTAGTAGCGGGGGTGTTCAAGAGACCCAGTACTTC.

The V call is TRBV4-1, the J call TRBJ2-5, with D perhaps TRBD1 (6 bases). Looked up from germline, CDR1 is MGHRA and CDR2 is YSYEKL. The CDR3 has 15 residues. Trimming stripped 1 base from V and 5 bases from J, with 14 bases between. For the CDR3, the DNA is TGCGCCAGCAGCCAAGCACCACAGGGTTGGGAGACCCAGTACTTC. As protein: CASSQAPQGWETQYF.

In its sample, this clone was seen once. CDR3 in amino acids: CATSRDRSYNSPLHF. The CDR3 nucleotides read TGTGCCACCAGCAGAGATCGGTCCTATAATTCACCCCTCCACTTT. J is TRBJ1-6 and V is TRBV15; D unresolved. The CDR3 sequence is 15 residues long. The germline CDR1 and CDR2 sequences are LNHNV and YYDKDF (reference sequence). V was cut by 0 bases and J by 1 base, with 4 bases left in between.

This chain links TRBV11-2 with TRBJ2-1; D remains ambiguous. This CDR3 comprises 14 residues. Trimming pared 1 base from V and 4 bases from J, leaving 8 bases between. Germline V gene lookup returns CDR1 SGHAT and CDR2 FQNNGV. The CDR3 is CASSLAFGYNEQFF. CDR3 nucleotides: TGTGCCAGCAGCTTAGCCTTTGGGTACAATGAGCAGTTCTTC.

A few counts support this clone. This chain uses TRBV30 with TRBJ2-6; 7 nucleotides agree with TRBD1. V dropped 8 bases and J dropped 4; count of bases not matched to a gene: 17. The length of the CDR3 is 17 residues. Germline loops: CDR1 GTSNPN, CDR2 SVGIG (reference sequence). CDR3 loop: CAAEQGFNAAGANVLTF. Written as DNA, the CDR3 is TGTGCCGCCGAACAGGGGTTCAATGCTGCGGGGGCCAACGTCCTGACTTTC.

This clone showed up just a few times. The V and J genes are TRBV28 and TRBJ1-6, with no clear D. V lost 5 bases and J lost 10, with 15 bases in between. Germline V gene sequence: CDR1 MDHEN, CDR2 SYDVKM. CDR3 length: 14 amino acids. The CDR3 loop is CASSPSGIGSPLHF. In nucleotides, the CDR3 is TGTGCCAGCAGTCCGAGCGGGATTGGGTCACCCCTCCACTTT.

This clone was counted ten times or more. The gene calls are TRBV6-4 and TRBJ1-1; D gene unclear. The CDR3 has 14 amino acids. Germline assignment: CDR1 MRHNA and CDR2 SNTAGT. Trimming took off 3 bases at V and 3 bases at J, with 11 bases between the two ends. DNA of the CDR3: TGTGCCAGCAGTGAACGTCCGGGAGACACTGAAGCTTTCTTT. This translates into CASSERPGDTEAFF.

This clone came up a few times. The V and J genes are TRBV4-1 and TRBJ1-4; a weak D match, TRBD1 (6 bases). The CDR3 covers 15 residues. Germline V gene lookup returns CDR1 MGHRA and CDR2 YSYEKL. Trimming took off 0 bases at V and 5 bases at J, with 10 bases between the two ends. The CDR3 loop is CASSQDWGQNEKLFF. CDR3 DNA: TGCGCCAGCAGCCAAGATTGGGGACAAAATGAAAAACTGTTTTTT.

This clone was observed at least ten times. The chain combines TRBV15 with TRBJ2-1; D could derive from TRBD1 or TRBD2 (5 bases each). This CDR3 has 12 residues. Germline CDR1 reads LNHNV; CDR2 reads YYDKDF (reference sequence). The V and J ends lost 1 base and 12 bases respectively, with 10 bases between them. The CDR3 DNA follows: TGTGCCACCAGCAGAGCATTTGGGGGGCAGTTCTTC. Its protein is CATSRAFGGQFF.

This clone appeared many times. This specimen includes other DNA sequences encoding the same CDR3. The chain joins TRBV29-1 to TRBJ2-7; D is unresolved. The CDR3 extends over 11 amino acids. Germline V gives CDR1 SQVTM, CDR2 ANQGSEA. Trimming left V 4 bases short and J 4 bases short, with 8 bases between. CDR3 DNA: TGCAGCGTTGGGACCCAGTACGAGCAGTACGTC. Translated: CSVGTQYEQYV.

The sample holds a few counts of this clone. V gene TRBV21-1 combines with J gene TRBJ2-3. TRBV21-1 is listed as a pseudogene. The CDR3 loop spans 14 amino acids. The CDR3 nucleotides are TGTGCCAGAACCAAGAGGGGTGGGACAGATACGCAGTATTTT. This sequence encodes CARTKRGGTDTQYF.

This clone showed up just a few times. A read error is the likely source, as a far larger clone sits one nucleotide away. This sample also contains other DNA sequences that code for the same CDR3. This chain's CDR3 is CASSVDTGVGSPLHF. The CDR3 nucleotides are TGTGCCAGCAGCGTAGATACAGGGGTGGGGTCACCCCTCCACTTT. The rearrangement joins TRBV9 to TRBJ1-6; 7 positions agree with TRBD1. Germline assignment: CDR1 SGDLS and CDR2 YYNGEE. The CDR3 spans 15 residues. J was trimmed by 10 bases and V by 0 bases; bases with no gene match: 7.

In its sample, this clone was seen a few times. The gene calls are TRBV11-3 and TRBJ2-1, with 8 nucleotides matching TRBD2. J was trimmed by 9 bases and V by 5 bases; bases with no gene match: 12. The CDR3 runs 15 residues. Germline V gene sequence: CDR1 SGHNT, CDR2 YENEEA. CDR3 in amino acids: CASSPVSGGRVEQFF. CDR3 sequence (DNA): TGTGCCAGCAGCCCCGTTTCGGGAGGGAGGGTTGAGCAGTTCTTC. Full variable domain (missing parts from reference TRBV11-3 and TRBJ2-1): EAGVVQSPRYKIIEKKQPVAFWCNPISGHNTLYWYLQNLGQGPELLIRYENEEAVDDSQLPKDRFSAERLKGVDSTLKIQPAELGDSAVYLCASSPVSGGRVEQFFGPGTRLTVL.

In this sample, this clone turned up a few times. The chain uses TRBV6-5 and TRBJ2-6, with D possibly being TRBD2 (5 bases). The CDR3 is made up of 13 amino acids. Germline V gene lookup returns CDR1 MNHEY and CDR2 SVGAGI. Trimming shortened V by 8 bases and J by 7 bases, and 12 bases separated the two germline ends. As DNA, the CDR3 is TGTGCCAGCCTAGGGAGTAGTGCCAACGTCCTGACTTTC. This sequence encodes CASLGSSANVLTF.

This clone was detected ten times or more. The junction does not match germline at one end; this may be a read error. J is TRBJ2-5 and V is TRBV5-1; D is possibly TRBD1 (6 bases). The CDR3 has 14 residues. Germline CDR1 and CDR2: SGHRS and YFSETQ. The CDR3 DNA reads as TGCGCCAGCAGACACGGGACACAACAAGGGACCCAGTACTTC. Its translation is CASRHGTQQGTQYF.

This chain uses TRBV11-2 with TRBJ2-1, with D unclear. Between the trimmed V and J ends, which lost 1 base and 0 bases, there was a span of 13 bases. Germline values: CDR1 SGHAT, CDR2 FQNNGV. CDR3 length equals 17 residues. The DNA for the CDR3 is TGTGCCAGCAGCTTAGGGGTTAGCTACAGCTCCTACAATGAGCAGTTCTTC. Translation: CASSLGVSYSSYNEQFF.

This rearrangement joins TRBV7-2 to TRBJ2-3, with 7 bases aligning to TRBD1. Germline CDR1 SGHTA, CDR2 FQGNSA. This CDR3 has 15 amino acids. Germline trimming cut 5 bases from V and 2 bases from J; bases unmatched to any gene: 7. The DNA for the CDR3 is TGTGCCAGCAGCAAAAACAGGGGCACCACAGATACGCAGTATTTT. Protein product: CASSKNRGTTDTQYF.

This clone was seen ten or more times. The chain recombines TRBV7-9 with TRBJ2-7; 8 bases map to TRBD1. This CDR3 comprises 17 residues. Germline V gene sequence: CDR1 SEHNR, CDR2 FQNEAQ (reference sequence). V shed 1 base and J 4 bases; nucleotides not matched to a gene: 12. The DNA for the CDR3 is TGTGCCAGCAGCTTAGGCCCCACCGGGACAGGAGAATACGAGCAGTACGTC. This codes for CASSLGPTGTGEYEQYV.

This clone appeared a few times. The chain links TRBV20-1 to TRBJ1-2, with D hard to call. CDR3 length equals 10 residues. Germline V gene sequence: CDR1 DFQATT, CDR2 SNEGSKA (reference sequence). Trimming cost V 3 bases and J 6 bases, with 5 bases left between them. CDR3 region: CSASGDGYTF. The DNA for the CDR3 is TGCAGTGCTAGCGGCGATGGCTACACCTTC.

Only a few counts were recorded for this clone. The chain uses TRBV30 and TRBJ2-7, with D perhaps TRBD1 (5 bases). The CDR3 runs to 12 residues. V was pared by 2 bases and J by 3 bases, with 8 bases between. CDR1 is GTSNPN, CDR2 SVGIG, per germline (reference sequence). The CDR3 loop reads CAWSPGYYEQYF. The DNA for the CDR3 is TGTGCCTGGAGTCCAGGGTACTACGAGCAGTACTTC.

Ten or more counts support this clone. The chain uses TRBV28 and TRBJ1-4; D is undetermined. Per germline, CDR1 MDHEN and CDR2 SYDVKM. The CDR3 runs to 13 residues. Between the trimmed V and J ends, which lost 5 bases and 5 bases, there was a span of 9 bases. CDR3 nucleotides: TGTGCCAGCAGTCAAGGAAACAATGAAAAACTGTTTTTT. It translates to CASSQGNNEKLFF.

This clone was picked up a small number of times. The chain is built from TRBV7-2 and TRBJ2-3; D uncertain. CDR3 length: 13 residues. Looked up from germline, CDR1 is SGHTA and CDR2 is FQGNSA. V was cut by 3 bases and J by 1 base, with 5 bases left in between. The CDR3 bases are TGTGCCAGCAGCTTGCCGGGCACAGATACGCAGTATTTT. It translates to CASSLPGTDTQYF.

This clone came up many times. The V gene is TRBV7-2, the J gene TRBJ1-5; the D gene is possibly TRBD1 (6 bases). Germline values: CDR1 SGHTA, CDR2 FQGNSA. V was pared by 2 bases and J by 3 bases, with 11 bases between. CDR3 length: 15 amino acids. As DNA, the CDR3 is TGTGCCAGCAGCTTACATCAGGGGATCAATCAGCCCCAGCATTTT. Translation gives CASSLHQGINQPQHF.

The sample holds a few counts of this clone. The CDR3 spells CASSLSSGAYEQYF. Written as DNA, the CDR3 is TGTGCCAGCAGCTTATCCAGCGGGGCCTACGAGCAGTACTTC. The rearrangement uses TRBV7-9 and TRBJ2-7; 7 nucleotides agree with TRBD2. The CDR3 totals 14 residues. CDR1 and CDR2 (germline): SEHNR, FQNEAQ (reference sequence). Trimming took 2 bases from V and 2 from J; bases not matched to a gene: 3.

Only a few counts were recorded for this clone. In nucleotides, the CDR3 is TGTGCCAGCAGTTTCGGCAATGAGCAGTTCTTC. This sequence encodes CASSFGNEQFF. The V call is TRBV6-6, the J call TRBJ2-1; D gene ambiguous. Per germline, CDR1 MNHNY and CDR2 SVGAGI (reference sequence). The CDR3 has 11 residues. The V end lost 4 bases, the J end lost 6 bases, and 4 bases lay between the germline ends.

The gene calls are TRBV5-4 and TRBJ2-1; D call uncertain. The CDR3 runs 14 residues. V lost 1 base and J lost 3, with 8 bases in between. In germline, CDR1 is SGHNT, CDR2 YYREEE (reference sequence). The CDR3, as DNA: TGTGCCAGCAGCTTGACGGTTCACTACAATGAGCAGTTCTTC. Protein sequence: CASSLTVHYNEQFF.

This clone was picked up a small number of times. The rearrangement links TRBV7-8 to TRBJ2-3; D is tentatively TRBD1 or TRBD2 (6 bases each). The V end lost 0 bases, the J end lost 6 bases, and 7 bases lay between the germline ends. Germline CDR1 is SGHVS and CDR2 is FQNEAQ. This CDR3 contains 13 residues. CDR3 bases: TGTGCCAGCAGCTTAGCAGGGGGGGATACGCAGTATTTT. Translating gives CASSLAGGDTQYF. The full variable domain, rest sourced from reference TRBV7-8 and TRBJ2-3, is GAGVSQSPRYKVAKRGQDVALRCDPISGHVSLFWYQQALGQGPEFLTYFQNEAQLDKSGLPSDRFFAERPEGSVSTLKIQRTQQEDSAVYLCASSLAGGDTQYFGPGTRLTVL.